What follows are 27 T cell receptor beta chains derived from one specimen sequenced in a study of blood T cell repertoires in COVID-19. Repertoires were generated with immunoSEQ multiplex PCR, while TCRdb's copy carries only in-frame clones and drops some. This table holds nearly 200,000 clones, 70% to 90% found once. The sample taken for sequencing was peripheral blood. These receptors were obtained from a woman aged 40-49 years who had recovered from COVID-19.

The V and J genes are TRBV5-4 and TRBJ2-5; 15 positions agree with TRBD2. Germline values: CDR1 SGHNT, CDR2 YYREEE (reference sequence). V shed 4 bases and J 5 bases; nucleotides not matched to a gene: 6. This CDR3 comprises 16 residues. The CDR3 sequence: CASSPRTSGRDETQYF. In DNA, the CDR3 is TGTGCCAGCAGCCCCCGGACTAGCGGGAGGGACGAGACCCAGTACTTC.

J is TRBJ1-4 and V is TRBV5-4, with 9 bases aligning to TRBD1. Germline CDR1 SGHNT, CDR2 YYREEE (reference sequence). The CDR3 is made up of 16 amino acids. With V trimmed by 4 bases and J by 5 bases, 9 bases remained unmatched. CDR3 amino acids: CASSPWHGTGNEKLFF. For the CDR3, the DNA is TGTGCCAGCAGCCCCTGGCACGGGACAGGGAATGAAAAACTGTTTTTT. Complete variable domain (other parts from reference TRBV5-4 and TRBJ1-4): ETGVTQSPTHLIKTRGQQVTLRCSSQSGHNTVSWYQQALGQGPQFIFQYYREEENGRGNFPPRFSGLQFPNYSSELNVNALELDDSALYLCASSPWHGTGNEKLFFGSGTQLSVL.

The genes are TRBV2 and TRBJ1-2, with TRBD1 identical over 10 bases. V lost 7 bases, J lost 4 bases, and 6 bases stayed unmatched. Germline CDR1 SNHLY, CDR2 FYNNEI. This CDR3 region has 14 residues. The CDR3 spells CASTAGQGSYGYTF. DNA for the CDR3: TGTGCCAGCACCGCGGGACAGGGGTCCTATGGCTACACCTTC.

The V and J genes are TRBV11-2 and TRBJ2-7; 7 nucleotides agree with TRBD2. This CDR3 region has 14 residues. The J segment lost 4 bases and the V segment lost 4 bases, leaving 7 bases of the junction unmatched. In germline, CDR1 is SGHAT, CDR2 FQNNGV. The DNA of the CDR3 is TGTGCCAGCAGCTGGGGGGGATCCGGTTACGAGCAGTACTTC. It is translated as CASSWGGSGYEQYF.

The rearrangement uses TRBV27 and TRBJ1-5; D ambiguous. Trimming removed 5 bases at V and 0 bases at J, with 11 bases between. CDR3 length equals 15 residues. Germline lookup yields CDR1 MNHEY and CDR2 SMNVEV (reference sequence). For the CDR3, the DNA is TGTGCCAGCAGTCGAGCGGACGGTAGCAATCAGCCCCAGCATTTT. It is translated as CASSRADGSNQPQHF.

The rearrangement joins TRBV18 to TRBJ2-3; 14 positions agree with TRBD2. The CDR3 contains 19 residues. Per the germline V gene, CDR1 is KGHSH and CDR2 is LQKENI. Unmatched junction bases numbered 5, after V lost 0 bases and J lost 0 bases. The CDR3 protein is CASSPPGLAGARSTDTQYF. In DNA form, the CDR3 reads TGTGCCAGCTCACCACCGGGACTAGCGGGAGCAAGGAGCACAGATACGCAGTATTTT.

The chain couples TRBV24-1 to TRBJ2-1; 7 nucleotides agree with TRBD2. V lost 0 bases and J lost 9; bases outside the gene matches: 4. Germline loops: CDR1 KGHDR, CDR2 SFDVKD. The CDR3 is 14 amino acids. The CDR3 loop is CATSDLQRDGEQFF. For the CDR3, the DNA is TGTGCCACCAGTGATTTGCAGCGGGATGGTGAGCAGTTCTTC.

A word on this clone: The junction departs from germline at one end; a sequencing error may be responsible. The chain recombines TRBV11-2 with TRBJ2-5; a possible D gene is TRBD2 (6 bases). The CDR3 consists of 13 residues. Germline values: CDR1 SGHAT, CDR2 FQNNGV. The CDR3, as DNA: TGTGTCAGCAGCTCCGGACTAAAAGAGACCCAGTACTTC. Its protein is CVSSSGLKETQYF.

This chain connects TRBV7-8 to TRBJ2-7, with no clear D. The V end lost 3 bases, the J end lost 5 bases, and 11 bases lay between the germline ends. CDR1 and CDR2 (germline): SGHVS, FQNEAQ. The length of the CDR3 is 13 residues. CDR3 amino acids: CASSFTLRDEQYF. The CDR3 nucleotides are TGTGCCAGCAGCTTTACCCTACGGGACGAGCAGTACTTC.

The chain is built from TRBV7-2 and TRBJ2-7, with a tentative D call TRBD2 (6 bases). The CDR3 extends over 17 amino acids. Germline lookup yields CDR1 SGHTA and CDR2 FQGNSA. Trimming took off 1 base at V and 4 bases at J, with 20 bases between the two ends. The CDR3 loop is CASSLGFGSGTPYEQYF. The DNA for the CDR3 is TGTGCCAGCAGCTTAGGATTCGGTAGCGGAACTCCGTACGAGCAGTACTTC.

The V gene is TRBV19, the J gene TRBJ1-1, with TRBD1 matching over 7 bases. With 5 bases clipped from V and 1 base from J, the junction kept 7 bases outside the gene matches. This CDR3 is 15 amino acids long. Germline-derived CDR1 and CDR2 are LNHDA and SQIVND (reference sequence). Here the CDR3 reads CASSSSGTANTEAFF. CDR3 coding DNA: TGTGCCAGTAGTTCATCCGGGACAGCGAACACTGAAGCTTTCTTT.

The gene calls are TRBV28 and TRBJ2-1; 8 bases match TRBD2. Per the germline V gene, CDR1 is MDHEN and CDR2 is SYDVKM. The CDR3 runs to 17 residues. V lost 2 bases and J lost 4; bases outside the gene matches: 10. As DNA, the CDR3 is TGTGCCAGCAGTTTAGGTTGGGTTAGCGGGACTTACAATGAGCAGTTCTTC. Its protein product is CASSLGWVSGTYNEQFF.

This sequence joins TRBV6-5 and TRBJ2-5, with D possibly TRBD1 on 5 matching bases. There are 16 residues in the CDR3. V lost 0 bases and J 2 bases, leaving 13 bases between the germline ends. From germline, CDR1 is MNHEY and CDR2 SVGAGI. This chain's CDR3 is CASSYSDGSGQETQYF. CDR3 DNA: TGTGCCAGCAGTTACTCGGATGGGTCAGGGCAAGAGACCCAGTACTTC.

The chain carries TRBV24-1 and TRBJ2-3; TRBD2 agrees at 7 bases. The CDR3 contains 16 residues. CDR1 is KGHDR and CDR2 is SFDVKD in the germline V gene. V lost 0 bases, J lost 4 bases, and 6 bases stayed unmatched. The CDR3 DNA sequence: TGTGCCACCAGTGATTTGCGGACTAGTATTTCAGATACGCAGTATTTT. This gives the protein CATSDLRTSISDTQYF.

This chain connects TRBV19 to TRBJ2-1; 8 nucleotides align to TRBD2. CDR1 and CDR2 from the germline V gene are LNHDA and SQIVND (reference sequence). The V segment lost 1 base and the J segment 9 bases; nucleotides outside the gene matches: 17. This CDR3 contains 18 residues. CDR3 sequence (DNA): TGTGCCAGTAGTATAGTCTCTCGGCCAGCGGGAGCAAAGTTTGAGCAGTTCTTC. Protein: CASSIVSRPAGAKFEQFF.

The chain carries TRBV6-2 or TRBV6-3 and TRBJ1-5, with unresolved D. This CDR3 contains 15 residues. V was cut by 3 bases and J by 0 bases, with 9 bases left in between. Germline lookup yields CDR1 MNHEY and CDR2 SVGEGT. The CDR3 region is CASSYAGASNQPQHF. In DNA form, the CDR3 reads TGTGCCAGCAGTTATGCCGGAGCTAGCAATCAGCCCCAGCATTTT.

This chain links TRBV2 with TRBJ2-7; D remains ambiguous. Germline-derived CDR1 and CDR2 are SNHLY and FYNNEI. V lost 6 bases and J lost 4, with 7 bases in between. The length of the CDR3 is 11 residues. Here the CDR3 reads CASSQTYEQYF. CDR3 bases: TGTGCCAGCAGCCAGACATACGAGCAGTACTTC.

This sequence joins TRBV5-8 and TRBJ1-5; D is uncertain. The V end was cut by 6 bases, the J end by 4 bases, with 2 bases between. The CDR3 runs 10 residues. Germline CDR1 is SGHTS and CDR2 is YDEGEE. The CDR3: CASTNQPQHF. The CDR3 nucleotides read TGTGCCAGCACAAATCAGCCCCAGCATTTT.

V and J are TRBV19 and TRBJ2-7, with 12 bases matching TRBD1. The CDR3 runs 14 residues. Trimming cost V 5 bases and J 7 bases; bases outside gene matches: 6. In germline, CDR1 is LNHDA, CDR2 SQIVND (reference sequence). The CDR3: CASSAGQGAWEQYF. The DNA for the CDR3 is TGTGCCAGTAGTGCGGGACAGGGGGCATGGGAGCAGTACTTC.

V is TRBV28 and J is TRBJ1-2; 9 bases match TRBD1. The CDR3 loop spans 12 amino acids. Germline V gene data show CDR1 as MDHEN and CDR2 as SYDVKM. V gave up 3 bases and J gave up 8 bases; unmatched junction bases: 1. CDR3 sequence: CASSFTGGGYTF. The CDR3 nucleotides are TGTGCCAGCAGTTTCACAGGGGGCGGCTACACCTTC.

This clone appeared once. The chain has TRBV3-1 (or the pseudogene TRBV3-2) and TRBJ1-1; maybe TRBD1 (6 bases). V was clipped by 4 bases and J by 4 bases, with 10 bases between them. Per the germline V gene, CDR1 is LGHDT and CDR2 is YNNKEL (reference sequence). This CDR3 has 13 residues. The CDR3 here is CASSPTGITEAFF. CDR3 DNA sequence: TGTGCCAGCAGCCCTACAGGGATCACTGAAGCTTTCTTT.

The V gene is TRBV4-2, the J gene TRBJ2-7; D is possibly TRBD2 (6 bases). Germline V gives CDR1 LGHNA, CDR2 YNFKEQ. Trimming took off 3 bases at V and 3 bases at J, with 6 bases between the two ends. The CDR3 consists of 12 residues. The CDR3: CASSQTSYEQYF. CDR3 DNA sequence: TGTGCCAGCAGCCAGACTAGCTACGAGCAGTACTTC.

V and J are TRBV5-1 and TRBJ2-1; 14 positions match TRBD2. In germline, CDR1 is SGHRS, CDR2 YFSETQ. This CDR3 comprises 17 residues. J gave up 5 bases and V 0 bases, and 4 bases lay outside the gene matches. CDR3: CASSLDGLAGGDNEQFF. The DNA of the CDR3 is TGCGCCAGCAGCTTGGATGGACTAGCGGGAGGTGACAATGAGCAGTTCTTC.

The chain is built from TRBV7-3 and TRBJ2-1; the match to TRBD2 covers 11 bases. CDR1 is SGHTA, CDR2 FQGTGA, per germline. The CDR3 sequence is 15 residues long. Trimming removed 5 bases from V and 7 bases from J; junction bases left unmatched: 7. CDR3 amino acids: CASSPGLAGGNEQFF. In nucleotides, the CDR3 is TGTGCCAGCAGCCCGGGGCTAGCGGGAGGTAATGAGCAGTTCTTC.

The CDR3 DNA reads as TGTGCCAGCAGCTGGGCTAGCGGGAGAGGCCAAGAGACCCAGTACTTC. As protein: CASSWASGRGQETQYF. The chain uses TRBV7-2 and TRBJ2-5; 10 bases agree with TRBD2. The germline V gene has CDR1 SGHTA and CDR2 FQGNSA. The CDR3 is made up of 16 amino acids. J gave up 1 base and V 4 bases, and 6 bases lay outside the gene matches.

This clone was found once. The CDR3 reads CASSPDTSPTNEKLFF. Written as DNA, the CDR3 is TGTGCCAGCAGCCCGGACACCTCTCCAACTAATGAAAAACTGTTTTTT. This chain uses TRBV7-9 with TRBJ1-4, with a tentative D call TRBD1 (5 bases). This CDR3 has 16 amino acids. The ends were cut back, 5 bases at V and 0 bases at J, with 13 bases in the middle. Germline values: CDR1 SEHNR, CDR2 FQNEAQ (reference sequence).

The V call is TRBV4-1, the J call TRBJ2-3, with a weak D call TRBD2 (6 bases). V lost 3 bases to trimming and J lost 0 bases, with 10 bases between them. CDR1 is MGHRA, CDR2 YSYEKL, per germline. This CDR3 spans 15 amino acids. The CDR3 DNA is TGCGCCAGCAGCCAGTTGGGACTTAGCACAGATACGCAGTATTTT. Its translation is CASSQLGLSTDTQYF.